This T cell receptor (beta chain) comes out of a study of blood T cells in healthy people across ages. General study points: Bulk PBMC profiling left naive and antigen-experienced comparisons inconclusive.

The CDR3 loop spans 13 amino acids. V was trimmed by 4 bases and J by 13 bases, leaving 16 bases between them. Germline V gene data show CDR1 as KGHDR and CDR2 as SFDVKD. A second PCR, run for about 7 to 12 cycles, used a sample-barcoded 5' primer plus a J-beta primer mix. A template-switch adaptor that had 12 random nucleotides put a tag on each cDNA molecule. Sequencing yielded, for each sample, at least 3 million paired-end reads carrying CDR3. From the 5' RACE reads, TCRdb called clonotypes with MiXCR, one entry per CDR3 protein. The table has around 1,100,000 distinct CDR3 sequences, more than 30% seen once. As to this clonotype: No antigen is known for it.

V is TRBV24-1 and J is TRBJ2-1; D is ambiguous. The sample comprised blood. This TCR was recovered from a man in his late teens or twenties in good health. CDR3 in amino acids: CATSEGSEETQFF. The CDR3 DNA reads as TGTGCCACCAGTGAGGGGTCTGAGGAGACCCAGTTCTTC.